Presented here are 25 T cell receptor beta chains from one specimen sequenced in a study of T cells after yellow fever vaccination (dated by TCRdb to about 2019). Library preparation employed 5' RACE. The listed sequencing device is Illumina HiSeq 2500. The public reads were reprocessed in TCRdb via fastp at Q25 and MiXCR, keeping in-frame beta chains. Each entry is one CDR3 protein sequence, shown with its most common DNA and genes. The sample data list over 110,000 distinct CDR3 sequences, and 7% to 9% of these were observed just once. Under 0.85% of the sample rests with the top ten. The treatment or condition label here, explained by the study, means: live attenuated yellow fever vaccine strain. The sequences come from CD4+ T cells sorted from PBMCs, collected 5 days after the yellow fever booster vaccination. The origin of the receptors is a man between 25 and 39 years old who received the YFV17D yellow fever vaccine.

This clonotype was seen at least ten times. Written as DNA, the CDR3 is TGTGCCAGCAGCCCACCCGGGGGCCGTTACGAGCAGTACTTC. This codes for CASSPPGGRYEQYF. This chain uses TRBV7-8 with TRBJ2-7; tentatively, D is TRBD1 or TRBD2 (6 bases each). This CDR3 spans 14 amino acids. The V gene lost 5 bases and the J gene lost 4 bases, with 15 bases spanning the gap. Germline loops: CDR1 SGHVS, CDR2 FQNEAQ.

This clonotype has at least ten counts. The chain couples TRBV29-1 to TRBJ2-1; possibly TRBD1 for D (5 bases). With 7 bases removed from V and 7 bases from J, the gap between germline ends came to 8 bases. The germline gives CDR1 SQVTM, CDR2 ANQGSEA. CDR3 size: 10 residues. The CDR3 DNA is TGCAGCGGACAGTTAAATGAGCAGTTCTTC. It translates to CSGQLNEQFF.

This clonotype was picked up many times. V is TRBV18 and J is TRBJ1-4; no clear D gene. V was clipped by 3 bases and J by 4 bases, with 6 bases between them. The CDR3 loop spans 13 amino acids. CDR1 KGHSH and CDR2 LQKENI come from the germline V gene. The CDR3 region has the DNA TGTGCCAGCTCACCTGGACTTAATGAAAAACTGTTTTTT. This encodes CASSPGLNEKLFF.

This clonotype came up a few times. The CDR3 region is CASSESGIRDTQYF. The DNA of the CDR3 is TGTGCCAGCAGTGAGTCCGGGATCAGGGATACGCAGTATTTT. V is TRBV25-1 and J is TRBJ2-3; possible D gene TRBD2, 5 bases. In germline, CDR1 is MGHDK, CDR2 SYGVNS. This CDR3 has 14 residues. Trimming removed 3 bases at V and 6 bases at J, with 13 bases between. Supplemented by reference TRBV25-1 and TRBJ2-3, the full variable domain reads EADIYQTPRYLVIGTGKKITLECSQTMGHDKMYWYQQDPGMELHLIHYSYGVNSTEKGDLSSESTVSRIRTEHFPLTLESARPSHTSQYLCASSESGIRDTQYFGPGTRLTVL.

This clonotype was recorded many times. The chain employs TRBV20-1 and TRBJ2-1; TRBD1 might be the D (7 bases). Trimming cost V 1 base and J 15 bases, with 16 bases left between them. This CDR3 has 12 amino acids. Per the germline V gene, CDR1 is DFQATT and CDR2 is SNEGSKA (reference sequence). CDR3 nucleotides: TGCAGTGCTAGAGCTGGAGGGGGCCTTGCGTTCTTC. This encodes CSARAGGGLAFF.

The J gene is TRBJ2-7, the V gene TRBV5-4; 9 bases are a match to TRBD2. The CDR3 is 14 residues long. With 2 bases clipped from V and 4 bases from J, the junction kept 4 bases outside the gene matches. Germline CDR1 reads SGHNT; CDR2 reads YYREEE (reference sequence). CDR3 protein: CASSFGLAGYEQYF. CDR3 nucleotides: TGTGCCAGCAGCTTCGGCCTAGCGGGGTACGAGCAGTACTTC.

This clonotype was counted ten times or more. The genes are TRBV7-2 and TRBJ2-7; the D gene is possibly TRBD2 (5 bases). This CDR3 has 13 amino acids. Germline assignment: CDR1 SGHTA and CDR2 FQGNSA. V gave up 3 bases and J gave up 2 bases, with 8 bases separating them. The CDR3 DNA reads TGTGCCAGCAGCTTCCCGGGGACCTACGAGCAGTACTTC. Protein sequence: CASSFPGTYEQYF.

This clonotype was picked up a small number of times. The chain joins TRBV19 to TRBJ1-4, with 7 bases matching TRBD1. Germline assignment: CDR1 LNHDA and CDR2 SQIVND (reference sequence). V dropped 7 bases and J dropped 4; count of bases not matched to a gene: 9. The CDR3 loop spans 15 amino acids. The CDR3 is CASTSTGTVNEKLFF. CDR3 DNA sequence: TGTGCCAGTACCTCCACCGGGACAGTTAATGAAAAACTGTTTTTT.

At least ten counts were recorded for this clonotype. The J gene is TRBJ2-7, the V gene TRBV7-2; 7 bases align to TRBD1. Trimming at V came to 3 bases and at J to 1 base, leaving 3 bases not matched to a gene. The CDR3 runs 14 residues. CDR1 and CDR2 (germline): SGHTA, FQGNSA. The CDR3 reads CASSLTQGSYEQYF. The CDR3 DNA reads as TGTGCCAGCAGCTTGACACAGGGGTCCTACGAGCAGTACTTC.

In this sample, this clonotype turned up a few times. This sequence joins TRBV30 and TRBJ2-2; TRBD1 matches 7 bases. The CDR3 runs to 14 residues. The V segment lost 6 bases and the J segment 1 base; nucleotides outside the gene matches: 5. Germline CDR1 and CDR2: GTSNPN and SVGIG (reference sequence). The CDR3: CACPGQMNTGELFF. The CDR3 DNA sequence: TGTGCCTGCCCGGGACAGATGAACACCGGGGAGCTGTTTTTT. Together with reference TRBV30 and TRBJ2-2, the CDR3 gives the full variable domain: SQTIHQWPATLVQPVGSPLSLECTVEGTSNPNLYWYRQAAGRGLQLLFYSVGIGQISSEVPQNLSASRPQDRQFILSSKKLLLSDSGFYLCACPGQMNTGELFFGEGSRLTVL.

This clonotype was found many times. The chain has TRBV27 and TRBJ2-1; D remains ambiguous. With 5 bases removed from V and 2 bases from J, the gap between germline ends came to 13 bases. This CDR3 region has 15 residues. The V gene's germline CDR1 is MNHEY and CDR2 SMNVEV (reference sequence). CDR3 sequence: CASSDDGGTYNEQFF. The CDR3 DNA is TGTGCCAGCAGTGATGACGGTGGGACCTACAATGAGCAGTTCTTC.

This clonotype was found many times. The chain's CDR3 is CASSFGGGDGTQYF. CDR3 nucleotides: TGTGCCAGCAGCTTCGGGGGAGGGGACGGTACGCAGTATTTT. The chain couples TRBV7-9 to TRBJ2-3; TRBD2 matches 7 bases. The trim removed 3 bases at V and 8 bases at J, leaving 8 bases unmatched. This CDR3 has 14 amino acids. CDR1 and CDR2 (germline): SEHNR, FQNEAQ (reference sequence).

This clonotype was observed many times. V gene TRBV11-2 combines with J gene TRBJ2-7; D possibly corresponds to TRBD2 (7 bases). V lost 7 bases, J lost 2 bases, and 27 bases lay in between. This CDR3 is built from 18 residues. From germline, CDR1 is SGHAT and CDR2 FQNNGV. CDR3 sequence: CASTLRGHSQRETYEQYF. CDR3 sequence (DNA): TGTGCCAGCACCCTCCGGGGGCATTCGCAGCGGGAAACCTACGAGCAGTACTTC.

This clonotype was seen a handful of times. The rearrangement joins TRBV27 to TRBJ2-1; TRBD1 or TRBD2 may be the D gene (7 bases each). The V end was cut by 10 bases, the J end by 4 bases, with 14 bases between. This CDR3 is 13 amino acids long. Looked up from germline, CDR1 is MNHEY and CDR2 is SMNVEV (reference sequence). In DNA, the CDR3 is TGTGCCACCAGGGGGGGGGTGTACAATGAGCAGTTCTTC. Its translation is CATRGGVYNEQFF.

The table lists this clonotype with many counts. This chain uses TRBV3-1 with TRBJ1-2; D ambiguous. This CDR3 contains 15 residues. From germline, CDR1 is LGHDT and CDR2 YNNKEL (reference sequence). V was clipped by 0 bases and J by 7 bases, with 15 bases between them. CDR3 in DNA: TGTGCCAGCAGCCAAGATTGGCAGTCGAGGTTTGGCTACACCTTC. The encoded protein is CASSQDWQSRFGYTF.

This clonotype was observed at least ten times. The rearrangement links TRBV20-1 to TRBJ2-7; the match to TRBD2 covers 8 bases. V lost 0 bases, J lost 0 bases, and 4 bases stayed unmatched. CDR1 is DFQATT, CDR2 SNEGSKA, per germline (reference sequence). CDR3 length: 15 residues. The DNA for the CDR3 is TGCAGTGCTAGAGAACCAGCGGGGGCCTCCTACGAGCAGTACTTC. As protein: CSAREPAGASYEQYF.

This clonotype was picked up many times. The chain's CDR3 is CASSLMDEETQYF. The CDR3 DNA reads TGCGCCAGCAGCTTGATGGACGAAGAGACCCAGTACTTC. The V and J genes are TRBV5-1 and TRBJ2-5; D not resolved. CDR1 and CDR2 from the germline V gene are SGHRS and YFSETQ. V dropped 1 base and J dropped 3 bases, with 7 bases sitting between them. The CDR3 extends over 13 amino acids.

This clonotype was seen repeatedly, ten times or more. This chain links TRBV23-1 with TRBJ2-3, with a possible D match to TRBD2 (6 bases). TRBV23-1 is identified as an open reading frame with a role that is uncertain. This CDR3 region has 18 residues. The V end lost 10 bases, the J end lost 5 bases, and 31 bases lay between the germline ends. The CDR3 protein is CATSGNQISGFKVDTQYF. The CDR3 coding sequence is TGCGCCACCTCGGGGAACCAGATCAGCGGGTTTAAAGTAGATACGCAGTATTTT.

This clonotype has only a few counts. The genes are TRBV7-2 and TRBJ2-7, with 7 bases lining up with TRBD2. The CDR3 is 16 residues long. V trimming: 1 base; J trimming: 7 bases; junction bases outside the gene matches: 13. Germline V gene sequence: CDR1 SGHTA, CDR2 FQGNSA. The CDR3 sequence is CASSLDTLAAAGEQYF. The CDR3 DNA reads as TGTGCCAGCAGCTTAGATACCCTAGCGGCGGCGGGAGAGCAGTACTTC.

This clonotype was counted many times. V and J are TRBV7-9 and TRBJ2-3, with D possibly matching TRBD2 (6 bases). The length of the CDR3 is 15 residues. Trimming took off 4 bases at V and 2 bases at J, with 13 bases between the two ends. The V gene's germline CDR1 is SEHNR and CDR2 FQNEAQ (reference sequence). The chain's CDR3 is CASSSTGGITDTQYF. The CDR3 bases are TGTGCCAGCAGCTCCACAGGAGGGATCACAGATACGCAGTATTTT.

Ten or more counts support this clonotype. This chain uses TRBV29-1 with TRBJ2-7, with 11 bases that match TRBD2. The trim removed 6 bases at V and 4 bases at J, leaving 5 bases unmatched. The CDR3 spans 13 residues. Germline CDR1 reads SQVTM; CDR2 reads ANQGSEA. The CDR3 DNA sequence: TGCAGCGTAGGAGGACTAGCGGGTTACGAGCAGTACTTC. It specifies CSVGGLAGYEQYF.

Concerning this clonotype itself: A read error may be the cause here, since a much bigger clone is one base away. This chain joins TRBV11-2 and TRBJ2-2; D unclear. The CDR3 is made up of 17 amino acids. Looked up from germline, CDR1 is SGHAT and CDR2 is FQNNGV. The germline V and J ends were trimmed by 0 bases and 5 bases, with 16 bases remaining between them. CDR3: CASSLETTAGFTGELFF. The DNA for the CDR3 is TGTGCCAGCAGCTTAGAAACAACGGCCGGATTTACCGGGGAGCTGTTTTTT.

This clonotype was counted a single time. A much bigger clone sits one base away, suggesting this may be a read error. The CDR3 bases are TGCATTTCAGGTTCCGAGGGGAGTACGCAGTATTTT. It encodes CISGSEGSTQYF. The gene calls are TRBV20-1 and TRBJ2-3; D is tentatively TRBD1 or TRBD2 (5 bases each). Germline loops: CDR1 DFQATT, CDR2 SNEGSKA (reference sequence). The CDR3 contains 12 residues.

The chain couples TRBV25-1 to TRBJ2-1; D may be TRBD2 (5 bases). There are 14 residues in the CDR3. Germline loops: CDR1 MGHDK, CDR2 SYGVNS. V lost 2 bases to trimming and J lost 9 bases, with 14 bases between them. Here the CDR3 DNA reads TGTGCCAGCAGTGAACGGGCTAGCTTCGGTGAGCAGTTCTTC. Its protein is CASSERASFGEQFF.

The chain employs TRBV5-1 and TRBJ1-4, with a tentative D call TRBD1 (6 bases). Germline V lookup: CDR1 SGHRS, CDR2 YFSETQ. Trimming left V 4 bases short and J 5 bases short, with 12 bases between. The CDR3 is 14 residues long. In nucleotides, the CDR3 is TGCGCCAGCAGCCACGCACAGGGAAATGAAAAACTGTTTTTT. Protein product: CASSHAQGNEKLFF.